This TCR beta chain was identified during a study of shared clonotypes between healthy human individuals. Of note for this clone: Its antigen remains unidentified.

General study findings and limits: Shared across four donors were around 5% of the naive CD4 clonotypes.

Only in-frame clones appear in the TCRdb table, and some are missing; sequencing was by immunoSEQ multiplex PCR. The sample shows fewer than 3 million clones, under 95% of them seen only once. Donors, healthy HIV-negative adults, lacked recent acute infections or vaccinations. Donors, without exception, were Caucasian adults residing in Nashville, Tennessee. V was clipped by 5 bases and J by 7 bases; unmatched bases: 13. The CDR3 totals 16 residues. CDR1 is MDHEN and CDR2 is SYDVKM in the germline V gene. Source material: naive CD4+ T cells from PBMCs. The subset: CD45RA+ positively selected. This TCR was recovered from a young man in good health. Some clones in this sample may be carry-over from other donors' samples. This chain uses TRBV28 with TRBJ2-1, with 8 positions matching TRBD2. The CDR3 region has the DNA TGTGCCAGCAGTATCCCCCAGCGGGAGACGGGAAATGAGCAGTTCTTC. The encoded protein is CASSIPQRETGNEQFF.